This T cell receptor (beta chain) came from a study of identical twins. This CDR3 comprises 15 residues. Germline CDR1 is MNHNS and CDR2 is SASEGT. V was shortened by 6 bases and J by 3 bases, with 17 bases between the two germline ends. Everyone who donated was a healthy Caucasian. General study findings and limits: Conclusions were based on cross-sectional statistical analysis, without following the same donors. Models underestimated TCR alpha sharing (out-of-frame) in monozygotic twins.

Concerning this clonotype: Antigen: not known.

A universal primer site arose from template switching, and cDNA bore unique molecular identifiers. TCRdb called the 5' RACE reads again in MiXCR, with one record for every CDR3 protein. The table shows about 530,000 distinct CDR3 sequences, with nearly 15% occurring only once. These same data were also listed under a study on yellow fever vaccine responses in identical twins.

The genes are TRBV6-1 and TRBJ1-2, with D perhaps matching TRBD1 (6 bases). This TCR derives from a woman under 30 in good health. Material: CD4+ T cells sorted from blood. The DNA for the CDR3 is TGTGCCAGCAGACCCGGACAGATTAGGGACTATGGCTACACCTTC. Translated: CASRPGQIRDYGYTF.